This T cell receptor (beta chain) was observed in a study of T cells expressing NK-cell markers. Study-level information: The eight sequenced donors comprised seven who were HCMV-seropositive and one who was seronegative. Whole-study results and caveats: Topping the CD3+CD56-NKG2C+ fraction as well were these clonotypes, in a handful of donors.

The CDR3 is made up of 14 amino acids. Germline lookup yields CDR1 SQVTM and CDR2 ANQGSEA. Reprocessing the 5' RACE reads, TCRdb reports a single entry for every CDR3 protein and omits DNA. This listing includes about 550,000 distinct CDR3 sequences. A note on this clonotype: The target antigen is unknown.

This sequence joins TRBV29-1 and TRBJ2-1; the TCRdb D gene call, TRBD1, has no DNA to confirm it. Material: blood T cells: a sorted CD56 or NKG2C T cell subset, CD4+ or CD8+ T cells, or bulk PBMC T cells (not recorded which). This clonotype originated in a man aged 18 to 29 in good health. CDR3: CSVGDRVGYNEQFF.